These 16 T cell receptor beta chains were sequenced from one sample in a study of neurological immune-mediated disorders. TCRdb re-called the 5' RACE reads with MiXCR, one entry per CDR3 protein. The sample includes under 80,000 distinct CDR3 sequences, 3% to 5% of them seen just once. The sequencing sample was made of PBMCs. Receptor source: a man in his thirties or forties with multiple sclerosis.

This clonotype came up many times. The rearrangement joins TRBV12-3 or TRBV12-4 to TRBJ2-1, with D unclear. The CDR3 totals 14 residues. Trimming pared 2 bases from V and 5 bases from J, leaving 10 bases between. The CDR3 sequence: CASSLISSHNEQFF. The DNA of the CDR3 is TGTGCCAGCAGTTTAATCAGTAGCCACAATGAGCAGTTCTTC.

This clonotype occurred many times. The rearrangement links TRBV20-1 to TRBJ2-7; the D gene is possibly TRBD2 (6 bases). V dropped 4 bases and J dropped 4 bases, with 14 bases sitting between them. This CDR3 has 13 amino acids. CDR1 and CDR2 (germline): DFQATT, SNEGSKA (reference sequence). The CDR3 coding sequence is TGCAGTGCTATGTCGGGGACTCGTTACGAGCAGTACTTC. This encodes CSAMSGTRYEQYF.

This clonotype was observed at least ten times. The CDR3 reads CASSYNRQGYQPQHF. CDR3 coding DNA: TGCGCCAGCAGCTACAATCGACAGGGTTATCAGCCCCAGCATTTT. V usage is TRBV5-1 and J usage is TRBJ1-5; 7 bases line up with TRBD1. CDR3 size: 15 residues. Germline trimming cut 3 bases from V and 5 bases from J; bases unmatched to any gene: 8. CDR1 SGHRS and CDR2 YFSETQ come from the germline V gene.

This clonotype was seen many times. The genes are TRBV7-9 and TRBJ2-2, with D hard to call. Trimming pared 0 bases from V and 3 bases from J, leaving 14 bases between. The CDR3 consists of 17 residues. In germline, CDR1 is SEHNR, CDR2 FQNEAQ (reference sequence). In DNA, the CDR3 is TGTGCCAGCAGCTTAGCGGATTCTAGAAAGTACACCGGGGAGCTGTTTTTT. Translating gives CASSLADSRKYTGELFF.

The chain employs TRBV4-3 and TRBJ2-3, with D uncertain. CDR1 and CDR2 from the germline V gene are LGHNA and YSLEER. V lost 1 base to trimming and J lost 3 bases, with 14 bases between them. The CDR3 consists of 16 residues. CDR3 nucleotide sequence: TGCGCCAGCAGCCAAGCCGCGGCAGAAAGGACAGATACGCAGTATTTT. It encodes CASSQAAAERTDTQYF.

This clonotype has ten or more counts. The genes are TRBV12-3 or TRBV12-4 and TRBJ1-2; TRBD1 is a possible D gene (6 bases). The CDR3 has 17 residues. Trimming cost V 8 bases and J 2 bases, with 24 bases left between them. CDR3 amino acids: CASWGSGGAALNYGYTF. The CDR3 DNA reads as TGTGCCAGCTGGGGCTCGGGGGGGGCAGCGCTCAACTATGGCTACACCTTC.

This clonotype has just a few counts. This chain uses TRBV18 with TRBJ2-7; D may be TRBD2 (6 bases). V shed 4 bases and J shed 2 bases, with 15 bases lying between them. The germline V gene has CDR1 KGHSH and CDR2 LQKENI. The CDR3 has 15 amino acids. CDR3 region: CASSLYGGPPYEQYF. CDR3 DNA sequence: TGTGCCAGCTCACTCTACGGGGGACCGCCCTACGAGCAGTACTTC.

Ten or more counts support this clonotype. This chain joins TRBV12-5 and TRBJ1-1; no definite D call. Germline V gene lookup returns CDR1 LGHNT and CDR2 FRNRAP. The CDR3 has 13 residues. Between the trimmed V and J ends, which lost 1 base and 3 bases, there was a span of 6 bases. The CDR3 DNA reads as TGTGCTAGTGGTTTGGACAGCTACACTGAAGCTTTCTTT. It codes for CASGLDSYTEAFF.

This clonotype was recorded many times. V usage is TRBV4-1 and J usage is TRBJ2-3, with 12 bases matching TRBD2. In germline, CDR1 is MGHRA, CDR2 YSYEKL. The CDR3 covers 17 residues. The J segment lost 0 bases and the V segment lost 3 bases, leaving 4 bases of the junction unmatched. The CDR3 DNA is TGCGCCAGCAGCCAGGTTCTAGCGGGGGGGAGCACAGATACGCAGTATTTT. It translates to CASSQVLAGGSTDTQYF.

Many counts were recorded for this clonotype. V usage is TRBV7-2 and J usage is TRBJ2-7; weak D call: TRBD2 (5 bases). Germline CDR1 and CDR2: SGHTA and FQGNSA. The CDR3 loop spans 15 amino acids. The ends were cut back, 3 bases at V and 2 bases at J, with 14 bases in the middle. CDR3 loop: CASSLGGGMTYEQYF. CDR3 nucleotide sequence: TGTGCCAGCAGCTTGGGCGGAGGTATGACCTACGAGCAGTACTTC.

This clonotype was counted at least ten times. The chain has TRBV7-9 and TRBJ1-1, with TRBD1 as a possible D gene (5 bases). The CDR3 covers 12 residues. V lost 4 bases and J 2 bases, leaving 5 bases between the germline ends. The germline V gene has CDR1 SEHNR and CDR2 FQNEAQ (reference sequence). CDR3 residues: CASSWDNTEAFF. CDR3 sequence (DNA): TGTGCCAGCAGCTGGGACAACACTGAAGCTTTCTTT.

This clonotype was seen ten or more times. The V gene is TRBV10-3, the J gene TRBJ2-2; the match to TRBD2 covers 11 bases. The CDR3 is 16 residues long. The germline CDR1 and CDR2 sequences are ENHRY and SYGVKD. Trimming removed 5 bases from V and 2 bases from J; junction bases left unmatched: 4. This CDR3 is CAISSSGGTNTGELFF. CDR3 nucleotide sequence: TGTGCCATCAGTTCTAGCGGGGGGACCAACACCGGGGAGCTGTTTTTT.

This clonotype was counted many times. The chain has TRBV20-1 and TRBJ1-5; D remains ambiguous. This CDR3 has 13 amino acids. Trimming left V 5 bases short and J 7 bases short, with 15 bases between. The germline V gene has CDR1 DFQATT and CDR2 SNEGSKA (reference sequence). DNA for the CDR3: TGCAGTGCTCTAAAGACAATCGGACAGCCCCAGCATTTT. Translating it yields CSALKTIGQPQHF.

This clonotype was seen ten or more times. This chain joins TRBV5-1 and TRBJ2-2; TRBD1 is a possible D gene (6 bases). Between the trimmed V and J ends, which lost 0 bases and 6 bases, there was a span of 9 bases. Germline V gene data show CDR1 as SGHRS and CDR2 as YFSETQ. This CDR3 comprises 14 residues. CDR3 DNA sequence: TGCGCCAGCAGCTTGGAGCAGGGGTCCGGGGAGCTGTTTTTT. Its protein product is CASSLEQGSGELFF.

A single count supports this clonotype. A much more abundant neighbour one base away suggests this may be a read error. The J gene is TRBJ1-1, the V gene TRBV3-1; a possible D gene is TRBD1 (6 bases). Germline V lookup: CDR1 LGHDT, CDR2 YNNKEL (reference sequence). The CDR3 length is 12 residues. The germline V and J ends were trimmed by 0 bases and 13 bases, with 12 bases remaining between them. The CDR3 sequence: CASSQDWGAVFF. The DNA of the CDR3 is TGTGCCAGCAGCCAAGATTGGGGGGCAGTTTTCTTT.

There are many counts of this clonotype. CDR3 sequence: CASKIQSYQETQYF. In DNA, the CDR3 is TGTGCCAGCAAAATACAATCGTACCAAGAGACCCAGTACTTC. This rearrangement joins TRBV6-1 to TRBJ2-5; D is unclear. Germline V gene lookup returns CDR1 MNHNS and CDR2 SASEGT. V was shortened by 7 bases and J by 0 bases, with 12 bases between the two germline ends. The CDR3 is 14 residues long.